The present T cell receptor (beta chain) was sequenced within a study of Graves' ophthalmopathy and Graves' hyperthyroidism. The sequenced template was RNA, covering the TCR beta CDR3 region. Amplification began with first-round RT-PCR using HTBI primers, then second-round multiplex PCR was performed. From the multiplex PCR reads, TCRdb called clonotypes with MiXCR, one entry per CDR3 protein. Of 600,000 to 650,000 distinct CDR3 sequences listed, about a fifth are singletons. Trimming pared 4 bases from V and 0 bases from J, leaving 10 bases between. The CDR3 has 15 amino acids. The V gene's germline CDR1 is MGHRA and CDR2 YSYEKL. There are many counts of this clonotype. As yet, its antigen is unknown. Study results and caveats: This model predicted ophthalmopathy progression (sensitivity around 71%, specificity about 72%). The authors also found most expanded thyroid clonotypes above 0.001 frequency in blood.

The receptor was derived from a woman aged 18-29 years with stable Graves' hyperthyroidism. Some clones in this sample may be carry-over from other donors' samples. Input material: peripheral blood. The gene calls are TRBV4-1 and TRBJ1-5; D remains unclear. The CDR3 is CASSLDGYSNQPQHF. The DNA for the CDR3 is TGCGCCAGCAGCCTCGACGGATATAGCAATCAGCCCCAGCATTTT.